This T cell receptor beta chain came from a study of patients and donors after allogeneic stem cell transplantation. TCRdb fed the RT-PCR reads into MiXCR, producing one record per CDR3 protein. The repertoire includes 85,000 to 90,000 distinct CDR3 sequences, 40% to 60% of them detected once, and under 70% sits in the top ten. Per germline, CDR1 DFQATT and CDR2 SNEGSKA (reference sequence). V was clipped by 8 bases and J by 10 bases; unmatched bases: 13. The CDR3 has 12 amino acids. This chain joins TRBV20-1 and TRBJ1-1, with 7 bases fitting TRBD1. The TCR sequence derives from a human donor who was either an allogeneic HSCT recipient or a stem cell or donor lymphocyte infusion donor (not recorded which). It is not recorded whose cells these are; they may come from a transplant donor. Sequencing used blood, either unsorted or a sorted T cell fraction (not recorded which). The CDR3, as DNA: TGCAGTTTCCAACAGGGGCCGGAGAGAGCTTTCTTT. It is translated as CSFQQGPERAFF.